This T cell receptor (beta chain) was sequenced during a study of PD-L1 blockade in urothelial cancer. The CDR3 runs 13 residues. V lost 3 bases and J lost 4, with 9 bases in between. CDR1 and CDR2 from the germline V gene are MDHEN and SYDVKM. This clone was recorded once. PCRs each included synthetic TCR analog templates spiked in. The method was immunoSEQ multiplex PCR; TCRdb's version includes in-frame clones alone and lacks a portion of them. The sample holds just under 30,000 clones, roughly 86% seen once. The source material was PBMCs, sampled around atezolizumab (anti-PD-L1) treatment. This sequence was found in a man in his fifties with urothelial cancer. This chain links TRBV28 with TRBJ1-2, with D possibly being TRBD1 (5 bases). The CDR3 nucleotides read TGTGCCAGCAGTTTTCGACAGCTCTATGGCTACACCTTC. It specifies CASSFRQLYGYTF.